These T cell receptor beta chains were read from a single sample in a study of Graves' ophthalmopathy and Graves' hyperthyroidism. TCRdb reprocessed the multiplex PCR reads via MiXCR and lists one record per CDR3 protein. Here the sample spans 350,000 to 450,000 distinct CDR3 sequences, 15% to 20% being singletons. The source material was peripheral blood. These receptors came from a woman aged 18-29 years with Graves' ophthalmopathy. CDR3s include the opening cysteine and the closing phenylalanine or tryptophan. The order of the fields is V gene, J gene, D gene, clone size, CDR3 DNA, CDR3 protein. D genes are given only for firm matches. Clone size is stated in some rows and not others, as once, few, many or a class when expanded.

v_call: TRBV28
j_call: TRBJ2-5
d_call: -
clone_size: few
cdr3_nt: TGTGCCAGCAGTGTCAGGGCCGGGCAAGAGACCCAGTACTTC
cdr3_aa: CASSVRAGQETQYF

v_call: TRBV28
j_call: TRBJ1-2
d_call: TRBD1
clone_size: -
cdr3_nt: TGTGCCAGCAGTTTATATCCGGGACAGGGGGCAGAAGGCTACACCTTC
cdr3_aa: CASSLYPGQGAEGYTF

v_call: TRBV3-1
j_call: TRBJ1-5
d_call: -
clone_size: few
cdr3_nt: TGTGCCAGCAGCCAAGAACAGGGTTCTCATAGCAATCAGCCCCAGCACTTT
cdr3_aa: CASSQEQGSHSNQPQHF

v_call: TRBV10-2
j_call: TRBJ1-2
d_call: -
clone_size: -
cdr3_nt: TGCGCCAGCAGTCCCGACAACAACTATGGCTACACCTTC
cdr3_aa: CASSPDNNYGYTF

v_call: TRBV3-1
j_call: TRBJ2-6
d_call: -
clone_size: many
cdr3_nt: TGTGCCAGCAGCCAAAGGAAGGGGAGAGGGGCCAACGTCCTGACTTTC
cdr3_aa: CASSQRKGRGANVLTF

v_call: TRBV27
j_call: TRBJ2-3
d_call: TRBD1
clone_size: many
cdr3_nt: TGTGCCAGCAGTTTAGACGGGGACAGCGACCCAGATACGCAGTATTTT
cdr3_aa: CASSLDGDSDPDTQYF

v_call: TRBV28
j_call: TRBJ2-2
d_call: TRBD2
clone_size: many
cdr3_nt: TGTGCCAGCAAGGTGGCGGGGGGCACCGGGGAGCTGTTTTTT
cdr3_aa: CASKVAGGTGELFF

v_call: TRBV6-2/TRBV6-3
j_call: TRBJ2-5
d_call: TRBD2
clone_size: many
cdr3_nt: TGTGCCAGCAGACCACTAGCGGGGCACCAAGAGACCCAGTACTTC
cdr3_aa: CASRPLAGHQETQYF

v_call: TRBV6-5
j_call: TRBJ1-2
d_call: -
clone_size: -
cdr3_nt: TGTGCCAGCAGTTACTCCTCAGGGAGGGATGGCTACACCTTC
cdr3_aa: CASSYSSGRDGYTF

v_call: TRBV9
j_call: TRBJ2-7
d_call: TRBD1
clone_size: -
cdr3_nt: TGTGCCAGCAACACTCCGGGACAGGACTACGAGCAGTACTTC
cdr3_aa: CASNTPGQDYEQYF

v_call: TRBV20-1
j_call: TRBJ2-7
d_call: TRBD2
clone_size: -
cdr3_nt: TGCAGTGCTAGTTCGCGGGAGGGCTCCTACGAGCAGTACTTC
cdr3_aa: CSASSREGSYEQYF

v_call: TRBV7-2
j_call: TRBJ2-5
d_call: -
clone_size: -
cdr3_nt: TGTGCCAGCAGCTTAGGGTCGTCGGCAGGGGGGGAGACCCAGTACTTC
cdr3_aa: CASSLGSSAGGETQYF

v_call: TRBV11-2
j_call: TRBJ2-5
d_call: -
clone_size: many
cdr3_nt: TGTGCCAGCAGCCTAGGGGCGTGGGGTTTCCTCCAAGAGACCCAGTACTTC
cdr3_aa: CASSLGAWGFLQETQYF

v_call: TRBV2
j_call: TRBJ1-5
d_call: -
clone_size: few
cdr3_nt: TGTGCCAGCAGTGAACGGGAGAGCAATCAGCCCCAGCATTTT
cdr3_aa: CASSERESNQPQHF

v_call: TRBV24-1
j_call: TRBJ2-5
d_call: -
clone_size: -
cdr3_nt: TGTGCCACCAGTGATATCGTAGAGACCCAGTACTTC
cdr3_aa: CATSDIVETQYF

v_call: TRBV12-3/TRBV12-4
j_call: TRBJ2-6
d_call: TRBD1
clone_size: many
cdr3_nt: TGTGCCAGCAGGACAGGGATCTCTGGGGCCAACGTCCTGACTTTC
cdr3_aa: CASRTGISGANVLTF

v_call: TRBV6-5
j_call: TRBJ2-1
d_call: -
clone_size: -
cdr3_nt: TGTGCCAGGAGTTACTCGACCAGTACAATGAAGCAGTTCTTC
cdr3_aa: CARSYSTSTMKQFF

v_call: TRBV7-9
j_call: TRBJ1-1
d_call: TRBD1
clone_size: many
cdr3_nt: TGTGCCAGCAGCGAGAGACAGGGGAACACTGAAACTTTCTTT
cdr3_aa: CASSERQGNTETFF

v_call: TRBV3-1
j_call: TRBJ2-7
d_call: -
clone_size: many
cdr3_nt: TGTGCCAGCAGCCAATGGCCCCCAGACGAGCAGTACTTC
cdr3_aa: CASSQWPPDEQYF

v_call: TRBV12-3/TRBV12-4
j_call: TRBJ1-1
d_call: -
clone_size: many
cdr3_nt: TGTGCCAGCAGTTTTGACACGGCCCCCACTGAAGCTTTCTTT
cdr3_aa: CASSFDTAPTEAFF

v_call: TRBV27
j_call: TRBJ2-7
d_call: -
clone_size: -
cdr3_nt: TGTGCCAGCAGTAAAACTCGACAGTCCTACGAGCAGTACTTC
cdr3_aa: CASSKTRQSYEQYF

v_call: TRBV3-1
j_call: TRBJ1-1
d_call: TRBD1
clone_size: few
cdr3_nt: TGTGCCAGCTCTCCGGTTGGACAGGGAAAGATGGACACTGAAGCTTTCTTT
cdr3_aa: CASSPVGQGKMDTEAFF

v_call: TRBV25-1
j_call: TRBJ1-6
d_call: -
clone_size: many
cdr3_nt: TGTGCCAGCAGTGAATCGAAGGTTTATTCACCCCTCCACTTT
cdr3_aa: CASSESKVYSPLHF

v_call: TRBV5-1
j_call: TRBJ2-5
d_call: -
clone_size: many
cdr3_nt: TGCGCCAGCAGCTTGGCCGTCGCTATCCAAGAGACCCAGTACTTC
cdr3_aa: CASSLAVAIQETQYF

v_call: TRBV29-1
j_call: TRBJ2-5
d_call: TRBD1
clone_size: once
cdr3_nt: TGCAGCGACCTAGGACAGGGACAAGAGACCCAGTACTTC
cdr3_aa: CSDLGQGQETQYF

v_call: TRBV20-1
j_call: TRBJ1-6
d_call: TRBD1
clone_size: many
cdr3_nt: TGCAGTGCGTACTTTACGGACAGGGGTTTCGGGTCACCCCTCCACTTT
cdr3_aa: CSAYFTDRGFGSPLHF

v_call: TRBV29-1
j_call: TRBJ2-5
d_call: -
clone_size: many
cdr3_nt: TGCAGCGTTGAAGGGGGTTCCCTAGAGACCCAGTACTTC
cdr3_aa: CSVEGGSLETQYF

v_call: TRBV27
j_call: TRBJ2-7
d_call: -
clone_size: -
cdr3_nt: TGTGCCAGCAGTTTACGAGGTCCAGCCGTCTTGCAGTACTTC
cdr3_aa: CASSLRGPAVLQYF

v_call: TRBV25-1
j_call: TRBJ1-1
d_call: -
clone_size: many
cdr3_nt: TGTGCCAGCAGTGCAGGGAGTACTGAAGCTTTCTTT
cdr3_aa: CASSAGSTEAFF

v_call: TRBV11-2
j_call: TRBJ2-7
d_call: -
clone_size: many
cdr3_nt: TGTGCCAGCAGCTCGACAGGTGCCCACTACGAGCAGTACTTC
cdr3_aa: CASSSTGAHYEQYF

v_call: TRBV7-2
j_call: TRBJ2-5
d_call: TRBD2
clone_size: many
cdr3_nt: TGTGCCAGCGGGAGGGGCGGGGGGTTACAAGAGACCCAGTACTTC
cdr3_aa: CASGRGGGLQETQYF

v_call: TRBV19
j_call: TRBJ2-5
d_call: -
clone_size: many
cdr3_nt: TGTGCCACTAACACCGGCCAACTCAACACAGAGACCCAGTACTTC
cdr3_aa: CATNTGQLNTETQYF

v_call: TRBV30
j_call: TRBJ2-5
d_call: TRBD1
clone_size: many
cdr3_nt: TGTGCCACCGGGACAGCTATCCAAGAGACCCAGTACTTC
cdr3_aa: CATGTAIQETQYF

v_call: TRBV11-2
j_call: TRBJ1-3
d_call: TRBD1
clone_size: many
cdr3_nt: TGTGCCAGCAGCCTTCGACAGGGGAATTGGTTGGACACCATATATTTT
cdr3_aa: CASSLRQGNWLDTIYF

v_call: TRBV24-1
j_call: TRBJ1-5
d_call: TRBD1
clone_size: many
cdr3_nt: TGTGCCACCAGTGATCCGACAGGGGGCGTACAGCCCCAGCATTTT
cdr3_aa: CATSDPTGGVQPQHF

v_call: TRBV12-3/TRBV12-4
j_call: TRBJ2-2
d_call: -
clone_size: many
cdr3_nt: TGTGCCAGCTACGGGACGAACACCGGGGAGCTGTTTTTT
cdr3_aa: CASYGTNTGELFF

v_call: TRBV9
j_call: TRBJ1-1
d_call: -
clone_size: many
cdr3_nt: TGTGCCAGCAGCGTAGCAGAGGGGAACACTGAAGCTTTCTTT
cdr3_aa: CASSVAEGNTEAFF

v_call: TRBV30
j_call: TRBJ1-1
d_call: -
clone_size: many
cdr3_nt: TGTGCCTGGATTATCTACACTGAAGCTTTCTTT
cdr3_aa: CAWIIYTEAFF

v_call: TRBV11-3
j_call: TRBJ1-1
d_call: -
clone_size: many
cdr3_nt: TGTGCCAGCAGCTTAGATGGGACTCACACTGAAGCTTTCTTT
cdr3_aa: CASSLDGTHTEAFF

v_call: TRBV12-3/TRBV12-4
j_call: TRBJ1-5
d_call: -
clone_size: many
cdr3_nt: TGTGCCAGCAGTTATGACGGACTTAGGGCCCAGCATTTT
cdr3_aa: CASSYDGLRAQHF

v_call: TRBV4-3
j_call: TRBJ2-6
d_call: -
clone_size: many
cdr3_nt: TGCGCCAGCAGCCAAGAGACGGGCGGGGAGGCCAACGTCCTGACTTTC
cdr3_aa: CASSQETGGEANVLTF

v_call: TRBV6-2/TRBV6-3
j_call: TRBJ1-1
d_call: -
clone_size: many
cdr3_nt: TGTGCCAGCCGCCCCGGAGGGAGGGGGAACACTGAAGCTTTCTTT
cdr3_aa: CASRPGGRGNTEAFF

v_call: TRBV11-1
j_call: TRBJ2-7
d_call: TRBD2
clone_size: once
cdr3_nt: TGTGCCAGCAGCTCCGCTCTAGCGGGAGCCCCGGAGGAGCAGTACTTC
cdr3_aa: CASSSALAGAPEEQYF

v_call: TRBV11-2
j_call: TRBJ1-2
d_call: -
clone_size: many
cdr3_nt: TGTGCCAGCAGCCTATGGGACGGTAGGGATGGCTACACCTTC
cdr3_aa: CASSLWDGRDGYTF

v_call: TRBV20-1
j_call: TRBJ1-6
d_call: -
clone_size: many
cdr3_nt: TGCAGTGCTGCGGGCTTCCCGGATTCACCCCTCCACTTT
cdr3_aa: CSAAGFPDSPLHF